A selection of T cell receptor beta chains follows, all from one sample in a study of control samples from healthy donors and cancer patients. Assay: immunoSEQ multiplex PCR; the TCRdb copy retains only in-frame clones and omits some. Among roughly 120,000 clones listed, about 92% were seen once. Sequencing used PBMCs. All receptors derive from a man aged 50-60 years with head and neck cancer. The CDR3 runs from the conserved cysteine through the conserved F or W. Each record gives: clone size, D gene, V gene, CDR3 length, J gene, CDR3 DNA, CDR3 protein. The D gene is left open where the match is weak. Size values are once, few and many counts, or a class for expanded clones, and some rows have none.

-	-	TRBV4-3	17	TRBJ1-6	TGCGCCAGCAGCCAAGATCTGGTTAGCTCCTATAATTCACCCCTCCACTTT	CASSQDLVSSYNSPLHF
-	TRBD1	TRBV28	16	TRBJ1-2	TGTGCCAGCAGTTTAAAAGTAGGTGGACAGGGAGGTGGCTACACCTTC	CASSLKVGGQGGGYTF
-	-	TRBV23-1	9	TRBJ1-3	TGCGCCAGCAAATGGACCATATATTTT	CASKWTIYF
-	-	TRBV15	15	TRBJ2-5	TGTGCCACCAGCAGAGATAGGGGGGGGGCCAAGACCCAGTACTTC	CATSRDRGGAKTQYF
-	-	TRBV28	12	TRBJ2-7	TGTGCCAGCAGTGGACTGAGCTACGAGCAGTACTTC	CASSGLSYEQYF
-	-	TRBV30	13	TRBJ2-3	TGTGCCTGGAGTGTGGGTGGCAGGGATACGCAGTATTTT	CAWSVGGRDTQYF
-	-	TRBV7-8	12	TRBJ1-4	TGTGCCAGCAGCTTAGTTATGGAAAAACTGTTTTTT	CASSLVMEKLFF
-	-	TRBV10-3	13	TRBJ1-5	TGTGCCATCAGTGAGTCGATGACAGGACCCCAGCATTTT	CAISESMTGPQHF
once	-	TRBV21-1	14	TRBJ2-5	TGTGCCAGCAGCAAAGGACTACAGGGACAGACCCAGTACTTC	CASSKGLQGQTQYF
medium-sized	-	TRBV7-9	12	TRBJ1-1	TGTGCCAGCAGCTTACGAGAGGCGGTAATGGGCTTT	CASSLREAVMGF
-	-	TRBV28	13	TRBJ2-5	TGTGCCAGCAGTCGGACCGTACGGGAGACCCAGTACTTC	CASSRTVRETQYF
-	TRBD1	TRBV5-8	14	TRBJ1-1	TGTGCCAGCAGCGCCTTTACAGGGGGCACTGAAGCTTTCTTT	CASSAFTGGTEAFF
few	TRBD2	TRBV27	13	TRBJ2-2	TGTGCCAGCAGTTTACGGGGAGGGTGGGAGCTGTTTTTT	CASSLRGGWELFF
-	-	TRBV18	13	TRBJ1-1	TGTGCCAGCTCACCGGTCGTTTGGACTGAAGCTTTCTTT	CASSPVVWTEAFF
few	TRBD2	TRBV29-1	13	TRBJ2-5	TGCAGCGGCAGCAGCGGGGCGGGAAAGACCCAGTACTTC	CSGSSGAGKTQYF
-	-	TRBV9	15	TRBJ1-4	TGTGCCAGCAGCGTGGGGAGGAGGTACGATGAAAAACTGTTTTTT	CASSVGRRYDEKLFF
-	TRBD2	TRBV6-6	15	TRBJ2-5	TGTGCCAGCTCAGGACTAGCGGGGAGGGGAGAGACCCAGTACTTC	CASSGLAGRGETQYF
-	-	TRBV6-1	16	TRBJ1-2	TGTGCCAGCAGTGAAGTAATGCGGGCAGGGTCTGGGGCTGACACCTTC	CASSEVMRAGSGADTF
-	-	TRBV7-9	16	TRBJ1-3	TGTGCCAGCAGCGACACCCCGGGCTACGGGGGTAACACCATATATTTT	CASSDTPGYGGNTIYF
-	TRBD2	TRBV7-2	19	TRBJ2-5	TGTGCCAGCAGCTCGCGGATAGCGGGGGGGGTGTTTCCCCGAGAGACCCAGTACTTC	CASSSRIAGGVFPRETQYF
-	-	TRBV19	14	TRBJ2-5	TGTGCCAGTAGTAGGGCCCGGGGCCAAGAGACCCAGTACTTC	CASSRARGQETQYF
-	TRBD2	TRBV7-8	20	TRBJ2-3	TGTGCCAGCAGCCTACATAGCGGACTAGCGGGGGGGCCGGGCACAGATACGCAGTATTTT	CASSLHSGLAGGPGTDTQYF
-	TRBD1	TRBV6-2/TRBV6-3	18	TRBJ1-6	TGTGCCAGCAGTTATCCCCGGACAGGGGCCTTCGATAATTCACCCCTCCACTTT	CASSYPRTGAFDNSPLHF
-	-	TRBV5-8	16	TRBJ1-5	TGTGCCAGCAGCCTTTGGAACCAGGAGGGCAATCAGCCCCAGCATTTT	CASSLWNQEGNQPQHF
few	TRBD2	TRBV7-2	16	TRBJ2-3	TGTGCCAGCAGCTTATCTAGCGGGGGGATCACAGATACGCAGTATTTT	CASSLSSGGITDTQYF
-	-	TRBV4-1	14	TRBJ1-3	TGCGCCAGCAGCCAAGGGGTTACTGGAAACACCATATATTTT	CASSQGVTGNTIYF
-	-	TRBV5-8	14	TRBJ1-5	TGTGCCAGCAGCTCAGACACGCGTTTTATAGCCCAGCATTTT	CASSSDTRFIAQHF
once	-	TRBV30	12	TRBJ1-4	TGTGCCTGGAGCCCAACAGAGGGAAAACTGTTTTTT	CAWSPTEGKLFF